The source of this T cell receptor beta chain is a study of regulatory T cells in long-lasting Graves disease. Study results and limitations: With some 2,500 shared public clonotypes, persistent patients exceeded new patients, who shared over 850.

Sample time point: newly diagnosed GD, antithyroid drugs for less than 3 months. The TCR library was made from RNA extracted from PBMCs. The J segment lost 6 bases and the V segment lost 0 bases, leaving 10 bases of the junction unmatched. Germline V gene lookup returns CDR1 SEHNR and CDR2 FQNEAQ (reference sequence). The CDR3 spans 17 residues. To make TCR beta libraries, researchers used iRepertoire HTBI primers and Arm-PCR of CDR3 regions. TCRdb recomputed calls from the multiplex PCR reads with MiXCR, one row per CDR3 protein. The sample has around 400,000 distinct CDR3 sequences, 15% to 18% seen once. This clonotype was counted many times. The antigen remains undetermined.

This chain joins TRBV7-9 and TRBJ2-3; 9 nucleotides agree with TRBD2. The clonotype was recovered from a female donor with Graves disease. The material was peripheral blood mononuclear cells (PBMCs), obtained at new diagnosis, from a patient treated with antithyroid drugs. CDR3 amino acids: CASSLAVAGAFGDTQYF. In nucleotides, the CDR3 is TGTGCCAGCAGCTTAGCAGTAGCGGGAGCCTTCGGGGATACGCAGTATTTT.